What follows are 15 T cell receptor beta chains derived from one specimen sequenced in a study of OX40 agonist ivuxolimab in advanced cancers. Sequenced by immunoSEQ multiplex PCR; TCRdb stores in-frame clones only, minus some. This table holds tens of thousands of clones, about 87% found once. Sequencing was performed on CD4+ or CD8+ T cells sorted from blood, taken in a trial of the OX40 agonist ivuxolimab. All receptors derive from an adult with an advanced solid tumor such as melanoma, head and neck, liver or kidney cancer.

This chain connects TRBV5-1 to TRBJ2-5; D not certain. The CDR3 is made up of 12 amino acids. The V gene's germline CDR1 is SGHRS and CDR2 YFSETQ. The germline V and J ends were trimmed by 3 bases and 2 bases, with 5 bases remaining between them. The chain's CDR3 is CASSYQQETQYF. Written as DNA, the CDR3 is TGCGCCAGCAGCTACCAGCAAGAGACCCAGTACTTC.

The chain carries TRBV28 and TRBJ1-5; unclear D gene. This CDR3 comprises 13 residues. The germline V and J ends were trimmed by 6 bases and 0 bases, with 6 bases remaining between them. CDR1 is MDHEN, CDR2 SYDVKM, per germline. CDR3: CASRVVSNQPQHF. Here the CDR3 DNA reads TGTGCCAGCAGGGTTGTTAGCAATCAGCCCCAGCATTTT.

The gene calls are TRBV10-3 and TRBJ1-4; D not resolved. The CDR3 loop spans 13 amino acids. CDR1 ENHRY and CDR2 SYGVKD come from the germline V gene. V was clipped by 3 bases and J by 0 bases, with 2 bases between them. The CDR3 reads CAISDPTNEKLFF. In DNA form, the CDR3 reads TGTGCCATCAGTGACCCAACTAATGAAAAACTGTTTTTT.

The rearrangement links TRBV25-1 to TRBJ2-5; perhaps TRBD1 as D (6 bases). Trimming shortened V by 3 bases and J by 3 bases, and 17 bases separated the two germline ends. The CDR3 is made up of 16 amino acids. CDR1 MGHDK and CDR2 SYGVNS come from the germline V gene. The CDR3 reads CASSDLGAKYKETQYF. The CDR3 DNA sequence: TGTGCCAGCAGTGATTTGGGGGCCAAATACAAAGAGACCCAGTACTTC.

This chain links TRBV7-9 with TRBJ2-1; TRBD1 might be the D (5 bases). The CDR3 contains 15 residues. V lost 7 bases to trimming and J lost 5 bases, with 18 bases between them. Germline values: CDR1 SEHNR, CDR2 FQNEAQ (reference sequence). CDR3 DNA sequence: TGTGCCAGCACCTACCCTAGTGACAGCAACAATGAGCAGTTCTTC. It specifies CASTYPSDSNNEQFF.

The chain has TRBV2 and TRBJ2-2; TRBD2 matches at 9 bases. CDR1 and CDR2 from the germline V gene are SNHLY and FYNNEI. CDR3 length: 14 amino acids. V was clipped by 6 bases and J by 6 bases; unmatched bases: 5. The CDR3 DNA is TGTGCCAGCAGAGGCGGGAGGGGGGCCGGGGAGCTGTTTTTT. Protein: CASRGGRGAGELFF.

V usage is TRBV6-6 and J usage is TRBJ2-3; D unclear. This CDR3 region has 13 residues. Trimming pared 7 bases from V and 5 bases from J, leaving 13 bases between. Germline lookup yields CDR1 MNHNY and CDR2 SVGAGI (reference sequence). CDR3: CASKLGSGDTQYF. In nucleotides, the CDR3 is TGTGCCAGCAAGTTGGGTTCAGGAGATACGCAGTATTTT.

The chain joins TRBV5-4 to TRBJ2-2, with 7 bases lining up with TRBD2. The CDR3 sequence is 15 residues long. Germline CDR1 reads SGHNT; CDR2 reads YYREEE (reference sequence). V was clipped by 6 bases and J by 5 bases; unmatched bases: 10. The CDR3 reads CASTGAGELTGELFF. The CDR3 nucleotides are TGTGCCAGCACAGGTGCGGGAGAATTGACCGGGGAGCTGTTTTTT.

The chain couples TRBV7-9 to TRBJ2-7; D gene unclear. Trimming removed 1 base at V and 3 bases at J, with 10 bases between. CDR3 length: 14 residues. Germline loops: CDR1 SEHNR, CDR2 FQNEAQ (reference sequence). CDR3 in DNA: TGTGCCAGCAGCTTAGAAGGCAGTAGCTACGAGCAGTACTTC. It is translated as CASSLEGSSYEQYF.

This chain connects TRBV18 to TRBJ1-5, with 7 bases matching TRBD1. The CDR3 runs 13 residues. The trim removed 6 bases at V and 7 bases at J, leaving 6 bases unmatched. Germline assignment: CDR1 KGHSH and CDR2 LQKENI. This CDR3 is CASSPGGGQPQHF. The CDR3, as DNA: TGTGCCAGCTCCCCAGGGGGTGGGCAGCCCCAGCATTTT.

Only one count was recorded for this clone. The chain has TRBV13 and TRBJ1-3; D uncertain. Germline values: CDR1 PRHDT, CDR2 FYEKMQ (reference sequence). V was shortened by 5 bases and J by 0 bases, with 8 bases between the two germline ends. The CDR3 covers 14 residues. CDR3 nucleotides: TGTGCCAGCAGCCGTCTATACTCTGGAAACACCATATATTTT. Amino acids: CASSRLYSGNTIYF.

The chain employs TRBV5-1 and TRBJ2-3; perhaps TRBD1 as D (5 bases). Trimming removed 0 bases from V and 0 bases from J, with 11 bases in between. Germline loops: CDR1 SGHRS, CDR2 YFSETQ. The CDR3 runs 16 residues. The CDR3 reads CASSLADSTSTDTQYF. DNA of the CDR3: TGCGCCAGCAGCTTGGCCGACAGTACTAGCACAGATACGCAGTATTTT.

The rearrangement links TRBV28 to TRBJ2-3; 7 nucleotides line up with TRBD2. With 2 bases clipped from V and 2 bases from J, the junction kept 7 bases outside the gene matches. Germline assignment: CDR1 MDHEN and CDR2 SYDVKM. The CDR3 covers 16 residues. The CDR3 nucleotides are TGTGCCAGCAGTTTAGCGGGAGAGACCATCACAGATACGCAGTATTTT. Its translation is CASSLAGETITDTQYF.

This clone has a single count. This rearrangement joins TRBV9 to TRBJ2-5; 8 bases fit TRBD2. The length of the CDR3 is 15 residues. Looked up from germline, CDR1 is SGDLS and CDR2 is YYNGEE. The J segment lost 2 bases and the V segment lost 3 bases, leaving 6 bases of the junction unmatched. The CDR3 coding sequence is TGTGCCAGCAGCGATACCGGGACTAGTCAAGAGACCCAGTACTTC. Protein: CASSDTGTSQETQYF.

This rearrangement joins TRBV7-9 to TRBJ1-4; no definite D call. CDR1 is SEHNR, CDR2 FQNEAQ, per germline (reference sequence). The CDR3 has 15 residues. The V gene lost 5 bases and the J gene lost 5 bases, with 15 bases spanning the gap. CDR3 in DNA: TGTGCCAGCAGCCTTGGGAGGACGATGAATGAAAAACTGTTTTTT. Its protein is CASSLGRTMNEKLFF.